This T cell receptor beta chain is drawn from a study of T cell changes during pregnancy in multiple sclerosis. The germline CDR1 and CDR2 sequences are SGHRS and YFSETQ. The CDR3 has 16 residues. Trimming cost V 0 bases and J 0 bases, with 13 bases left between them. Measured with immunoSEQ multiplex PCR; TCRdb has only the in-frame clones, and not every one. The table lists 70,000 to 80,000 clones, around nine tenths of them singletons. The source is a female donor with multiple sclerosis, enrolled in a pregnancy study. The V gene is TRBV5-1, the J gene TRBJ2-7; the D gene is possibly TRBD1 (6 bases). The source was peripheral blood, collected before pregnancy. The CDR3 DNA follows: TGCGCCAGCAGCTTGGGGGTACAGGGTACCTCCTACGAGCAGTACTTC. This codes for CASSLGVQGTSYEQYF.